The 10 T cell receptor beta chains below come from one sample, sequenced in a study of early T cells in non-severe SARS-CoV-2 infection. TCRdb used MiXCR to reprocess the 5' RACE reads, holding one entry per CDR3 protein. The sample has tens of thousands of distinct CDR3 sequences; approximately 5.2% are singletons. Sequencing was done on a sample of whole blood. The receptor set was obtained from an adult who was a healthcare worker with PCR-confirmed SARS-CoV-2 infection or an uninfected control (not recorded which).

This clonotype was counted ten times or more. The J gene is TRBJ2-5, the V gene TRBV11-2, with D hard to call. Trimming cost V 8 bases and J 5 bases, with 9 bases left between them. Germline assignment: CDR1 SGHAT and CDR2 FQNNGV. CDR3 length: 11 amino acids. The CDR3 spells CASGELETQYF. CDR3 DNA sequence: TGTGCCAGCGGTGAGTTGGAGACCCAGTACTTC.

The rearrangement links TRBV5-6 to TRBJ1-2; weak D call: TRBD1 (6 bases). Germline-derived CDR1 and CDR2 are SGHDT and YYEEEE. The V end was cut by 4 bases, the J end by 8 bases, with 21 bases between. CDR3 length: 15 residues. DNA of the CDR3: TGTGCCAGCAGCGCTCCCCGCCGGGACACTCAAGGCTACACCTTC. Translation gives CASSAPRRDTQGYTF. Complete variable domain (other parts from reference TRBV5-6 and TRBJ1-2): DAGVTQSPTHLIKTRGQQVTLRCSPKSGHDTVSWYQQALGQGPQFIFQYYEEEERQRGNFPDRFSGHQFPNYSSELNVNALLLGDSALYLCASSAPRRDTQGYTFGSGTRLTVV.

This clonotype was observed a few times. The chain links TRBV3-1 to TRBJ2-7; the match to TRBD2 covers 13 bases. J lost 5 bases, V lost 4 bases, and 20 bases had no gene match. Germline V gene sequence: CDR1 LGHDT, CDR2 YNNKEL (reference sequence). The CDR3 is 20 amino acids. The CDR3 protein is CASSLKGGLGLAGIGHEQYF. For the CDR3, the DNA is TGTGCCAGCAGCCTTAAGGGGGGACTGGGACTAGCGGGAATCGGCCACGAGCAGTACTTC.

This clonotype was seen many times. The V call is TRBV7-6, the J call TRBJ2-7; 10 bases are a match to TRBD1. This CDR3 spans 15 amino acids. The germline CDR1 and CDR2 sequences are SGHVS and FNYEAQ. The V gene end was trimmed by 5 bases and the J gene end by 3 bases; junction bases not matched to a gene: 7. The CDR3 DNA follows: TGTGCCAGCAGCCTTATGGACAGGGGGTACTACGAGCAGTACTTC. It encodes CASSLMDRGYYEQYF. Full variable domain (remainder filled in from reference TRBV7-6 and TRBJ2-7): GAGVSQSPRYKVTKRGQDVALRCDPISGHVSLYWYRQALGQGPEFLTYFNYEAQQDKSGLPNDRFSAERPEGSISTLTIQRTEQRDSAMYRCASSLMDRGYYEQYFGPGTRLTVT.

This clonotype was seen many times. The gene calls are TRBV12-3 or TRBV12-4 and TRBJ2-7; 9 nucleotides agree with TRBD1. There are 15 residues in the CDR3. The V gene end was trimmed by 6 bases and the J gene end by 1 base; junction bases not matched to a gene: 7. CDR3 bases: TGTGCCAGCAGCCTGACAGGGGGGGCGTCCTACGAGCAGTACTTC. This sequence encodes CASSLTGGASYEQYF.

This clonotype was recorded at least ten times. This chain joins TRBV7-9 and TRBJ1-1; D call uncertain. Germline assignment: CDR1 SEHNR and CDR2 FQNEAQ (reference sequence). The V end lost 2 bases, the J end lost 4 bases, and 8 bases lay between the germline ends. This CDR3 region has 13 residues. The CDR3 protein is CASSLWPGTEAFF. The CDR3 coding sequence is TGTGCCAGCAGCTTATGGCCGGGCACTGAAGCTTTCTTT.

This clonotype was seen many times. This chain uses TRBV29-1 with TRBJ1-1; 7 bases line up with TRBD1. The CDR3 runs to 14 residues. Losses at the gene ends were 1 base for V and 3 bases for J; bases not matched to a gene: 5. CDR1 is SQVTM, CDR2 ANQGSEA, per germline. The DNA for the CDR3 is TGCAGCGTTGAAGTCCCCGGGACAGACACTGAAGCTTTCTTT. Translating it yields CSVEVPGTDTEAFF.

The gene calls are TRBV28 and TRBJ1-1; D is possibly TRBD1 (5 bases). V dropped 6 bases and J dropped 2 bases, with 13 bases sitting between them. Germline V CDR1 and CDR2: MDHEN, SYDVKM. This CDR3 comprises 14 residues. CDR3 bases: TGTGCCAGCAGCCGCCGAGGGGCTAACACTGAAGCTTTCTTT. Translating gives CASSRRGANTEAFF.

The sample holds a few counts of this clonotype. V and J are TRBV27 and TRBJ2-3; possibly TRBD1 for D (6 bases). This CDR3 contains 14 residues. Germline V lookup: CDR1 MNHEY, CDR2 SMNVEV (reference sequence). Trimming cost V 6 bases and J 0 bases, with 10 bases left between them. The CDR3 coding sequence is TGTGCCAGCAGGGGGACATACAGCACAGATACGCAGTATTTT. This gives the protein CASRGTYSTDTQYF.

The chain joins TRBV12-3 or TRBV12-4 to TRBJ1-1; no definite D call. This CDR3 has 13 amino acids. Trimming shortened V by 2 bases and J by 7 bases, and 11 bases separated the two germline ends. CDR3: CASSLNSVYEAFF. CDR3 nucleotide sequence: TGTGCCAGCAGTTTAAATTCTGTTTATGAAGCTTTCTTT.